Below, one T cell receptor beta chain is given with its context. The target of this receptor is not known. Per-base qualities were not stored, and no clone one base away is much larger. TCRB libraries were built from RNA via three nested multiplex PCR rounds using a modified ARM-PCR protocol with multiple V-beta primers and a C-beta primer. Starting from 0.5 to 0.6 ug of total RNA, TCRB-specific cDNA was synthesized using ProtoScript II Reverse Transcriptase and a C-beta primer. The description of the TCRB libraries did not mention any unique molecular identifiers. The third PCR added barcodes and adapters over roughly 23 cycles with Deep VentR (exo-) polymerase, followed by gel purification of 250-500 bp bands. An Illumina HiSeq 2500 generating 250 bp paired-end reads was used to sequence the TCRB libraries. The authors' pipeline ran thus. The reads were cleaned with Trimmomatic, merged with FLASH and assigned V, D and J segments with MiGEC before being analyzed in VDJtools. The Shannon-Wiener diversity index, calculated using VDJtools, was used to quantify repertoire diversity. TCRdb reran the public reads through fastp at Q25 and MiXCR, keeping productive beta chains. Each CDR3 protein gets just one entry, which takes the most common genes and DNA from the rows behind it. In this record, the V and J calls reflect TCRdb's handling and not the investigators' own analysis. Recorded for this sample are about 19,000 distinct CDR3 sequences; about 70% of them occurred a single time. Clones ranked in the top ten supply 15% to 20% of the sample.

Taken from cysteine to phenylalanine, the CDR3 has 13 residues. The sequence is cut down to CDR3 DNA, 39 bases in frame from base 1. CDR1 and CDR2, looked up from the germline V gene, are SQVTM and ANQGSEA. V sheds 1 base and J sheds 4 bases, leaving 9 bases between their ends. Total RNA was isolated from peripheral blood mononuclear cells with TRIzol reagent and was purified using the RNeasy kit. All RNA had OD 260/280 ratios above 1.9 and RNA integrity numbers above 6.5. These data originate in a study of tumor-infiltrating lymphocytes in glioblastoma multiforme (TCRdb year 2017). For context, the study as a whole: Whether intratumoral genomic heterogeneity fosters TIL diversity was tested through joint investigation of somatic mutations, TIL diversity and immune response activity.

The paper as a whole reports these results and caveats: Only one glioblastoma patient was included in the TCR and somatic mutation analysis, limiting generalizability. The authors noted that sorting T cells into functional subsets, which was not done in the study, would be a future improvement. Clone frequencies may be distorted by RNA-based TCR sequencing because unequal numbers of TCR transcripts are carried by T cells.

Sequencing was carried out using peripheral blood. The TCR sequence derives from a male donor with glioblastoma. This chain is built from TRBV29-1 and TRBJ2-3, with no reliable assignment of the D segment. The CDR3: CSVEGRDADTQYF. At the DNA level, the sequence is TGCAGCGTTGAAGGTAGAGACGCAGATACGCAGTATTTT.